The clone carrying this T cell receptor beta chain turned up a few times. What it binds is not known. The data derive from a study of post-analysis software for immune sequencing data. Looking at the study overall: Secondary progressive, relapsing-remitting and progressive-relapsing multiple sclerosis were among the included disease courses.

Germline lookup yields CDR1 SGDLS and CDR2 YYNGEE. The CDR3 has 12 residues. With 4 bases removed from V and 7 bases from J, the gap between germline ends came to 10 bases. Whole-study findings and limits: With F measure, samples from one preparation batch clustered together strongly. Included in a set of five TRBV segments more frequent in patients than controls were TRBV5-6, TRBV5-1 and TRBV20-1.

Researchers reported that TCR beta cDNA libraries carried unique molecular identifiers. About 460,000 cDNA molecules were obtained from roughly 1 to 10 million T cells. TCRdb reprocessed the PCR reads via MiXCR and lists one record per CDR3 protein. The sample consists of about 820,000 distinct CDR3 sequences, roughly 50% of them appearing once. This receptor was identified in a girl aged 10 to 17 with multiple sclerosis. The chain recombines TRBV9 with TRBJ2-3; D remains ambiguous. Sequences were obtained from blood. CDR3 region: CASSLGSNTQYF. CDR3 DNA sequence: TGTGCCAGCAGCCTAGGGTCGAATACGCAGTATTTT.